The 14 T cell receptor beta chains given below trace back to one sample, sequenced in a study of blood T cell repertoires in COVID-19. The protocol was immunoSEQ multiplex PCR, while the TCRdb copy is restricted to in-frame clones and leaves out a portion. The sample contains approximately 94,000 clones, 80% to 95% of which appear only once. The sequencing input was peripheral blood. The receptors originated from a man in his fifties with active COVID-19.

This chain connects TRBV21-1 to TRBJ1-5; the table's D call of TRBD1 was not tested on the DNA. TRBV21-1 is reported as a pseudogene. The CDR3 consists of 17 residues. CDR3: CASSIPRDRGTNQPQHF. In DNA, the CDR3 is TGTGCCAGCAGCATCCCCCGGGACAGGGGTACGAATCAGCCCCAGCATTTT.

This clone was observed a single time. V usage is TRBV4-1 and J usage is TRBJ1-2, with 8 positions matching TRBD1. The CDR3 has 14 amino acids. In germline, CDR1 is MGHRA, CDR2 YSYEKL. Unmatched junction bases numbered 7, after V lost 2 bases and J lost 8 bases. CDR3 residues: CASSQSDRGPGYTF. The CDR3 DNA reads TGCGCCAGCAGCCAAAGCGACAGGGGACCCGGCTACACCTTC.

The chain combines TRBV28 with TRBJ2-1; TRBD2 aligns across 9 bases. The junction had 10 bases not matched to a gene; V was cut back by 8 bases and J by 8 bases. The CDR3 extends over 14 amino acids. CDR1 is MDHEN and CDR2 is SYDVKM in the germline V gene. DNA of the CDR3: TGTGCCAGCTTCCCCGGCGGGGGGGCCTATGAGCAGTTCTTC. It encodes CASFPGGGAYEQFF.

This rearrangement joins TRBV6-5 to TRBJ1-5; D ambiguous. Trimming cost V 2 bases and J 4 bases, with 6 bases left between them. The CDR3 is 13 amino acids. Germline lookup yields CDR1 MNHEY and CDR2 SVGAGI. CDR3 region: CASSYERNQPQHF. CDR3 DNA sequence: TGTGCCAGCAGTTACGAGCGAAATCAGCCCCAGCATTTT.

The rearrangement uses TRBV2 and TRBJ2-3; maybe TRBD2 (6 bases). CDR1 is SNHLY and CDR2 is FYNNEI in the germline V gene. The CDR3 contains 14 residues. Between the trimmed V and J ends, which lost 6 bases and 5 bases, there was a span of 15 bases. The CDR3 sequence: CASRRAGWLDTQYF. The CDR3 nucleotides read TGTGCCAGCAGGAGGGCGGGGTGGTTAGATACGCAGTATTTT.

For the CDR3, the DNA is TGTGCCAGTAGCACGGGACAGGGGGAAAGAGGCAATCAGCCCCAGCATTTT. It codes for CASSTGQGERGNQPQHF. The chain has TRBV19 and TRBJ1-5; 11 nucleotides align to TRBD1. This CDR3 region has 17 residues. Germline loops: CDR1 LNHDA, CDR2 SQIVND (reference sequence). V shed 6 bases and J 2 bases; nucleotides not matched to a gene: 9.

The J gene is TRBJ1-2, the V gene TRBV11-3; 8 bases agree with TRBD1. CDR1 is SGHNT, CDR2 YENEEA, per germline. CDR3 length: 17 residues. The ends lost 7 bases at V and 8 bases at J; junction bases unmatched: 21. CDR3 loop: CASTVLTGARRIQGYTF. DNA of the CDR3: TGTGCCAGCACGGTTTTGACAGGGGCTCGCCGAATCCAGGGCTACACCTTC.

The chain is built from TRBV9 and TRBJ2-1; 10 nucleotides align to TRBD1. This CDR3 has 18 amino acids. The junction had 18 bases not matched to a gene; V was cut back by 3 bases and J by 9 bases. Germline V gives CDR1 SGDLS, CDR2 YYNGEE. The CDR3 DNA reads TGTGCCAGCAGCGCGACAGGGGGCGCAGCAATGGGTATAGGTGAGCAGTTCTTC. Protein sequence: CASSATGGAAMGIGEQFF.

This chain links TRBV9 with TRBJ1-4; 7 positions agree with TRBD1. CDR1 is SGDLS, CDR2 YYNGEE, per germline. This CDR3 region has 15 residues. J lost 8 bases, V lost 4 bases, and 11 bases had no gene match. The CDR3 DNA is TGTGCCAGCAGCACGGCGACAGGGCAAGGAGAAAAACTGTTTTTT. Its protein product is CASSTATGQGEKLFF. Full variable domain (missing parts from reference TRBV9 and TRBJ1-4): DSGVTQTPKHLITATGQRVTLRCSPRSGDLSVYWYQQSLDQGLQFLIQYYNGEERAKGNILERFSAQQFPDLHSELNLSSLELGDSALYFCASSTATGQGEKLFFGSGTQLSVL.

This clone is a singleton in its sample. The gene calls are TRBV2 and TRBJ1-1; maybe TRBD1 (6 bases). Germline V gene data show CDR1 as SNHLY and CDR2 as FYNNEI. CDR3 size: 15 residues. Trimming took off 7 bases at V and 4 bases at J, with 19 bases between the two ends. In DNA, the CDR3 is TGTGCCAGCACCCCGTTGAGGGGGGGCGGCACTGAAGCTTTCTTT. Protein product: CASTPLRGGGTEAFF.

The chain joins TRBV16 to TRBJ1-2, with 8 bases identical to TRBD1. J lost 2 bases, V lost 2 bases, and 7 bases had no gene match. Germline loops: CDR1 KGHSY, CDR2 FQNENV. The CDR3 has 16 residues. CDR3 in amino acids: CASSQANHRGNYGYTF. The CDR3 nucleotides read TGTGCCAGCAGCCAAGCGAACCACAGGGGGAACTATGGCTACACCTTC.

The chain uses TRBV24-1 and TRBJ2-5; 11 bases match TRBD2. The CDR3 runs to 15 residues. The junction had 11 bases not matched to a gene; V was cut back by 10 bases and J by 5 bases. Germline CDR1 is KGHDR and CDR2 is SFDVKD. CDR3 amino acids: CATLRLAGSQETQYF. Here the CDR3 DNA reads TGTGCCACTCTCCGACTAGCGGGAAGCCAGGAGACCCAGTACTTC.

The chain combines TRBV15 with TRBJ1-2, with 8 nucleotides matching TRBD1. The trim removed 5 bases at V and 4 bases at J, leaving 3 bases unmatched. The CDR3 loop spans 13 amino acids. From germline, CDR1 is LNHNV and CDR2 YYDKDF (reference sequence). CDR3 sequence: CATSATGAYGYTF. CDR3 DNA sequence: TGTGCCACCAGCGCGACAGGGGCCTATGGCTACACCTTC.

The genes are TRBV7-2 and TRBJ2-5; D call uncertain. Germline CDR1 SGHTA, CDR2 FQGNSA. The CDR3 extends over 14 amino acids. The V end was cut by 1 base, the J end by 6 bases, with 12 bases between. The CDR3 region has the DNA TGTGCCAGCAGCTTAGATCCGAGTAGAAAGACCCAGTACTTC. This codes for CASSLDPSRKTQYF.